Detailed here is one TCR beta chain. What it binds is not known. The PCR made use of 60 Vbeta and 13 Jbeta primers. TCRdb keeps only in-frame clones here, not all; method: immunoSEQ multiplex PCR. The sample lists 190,000 or so clones, about 80% occurring once. This entry is derived from a study of cytomegalovirus exposure and HLA in healthy donors. Germline CDR1 LNHNV, CDR2 YYDKDF (reference sequence). V lost 3 bases, J lost 9 bases, and 11 bases lay in between. This CDR3 has 12 amino acids. General study findings and limits: Reportedly, fewer N-insertions than the approximately 690-donor mean appeared in an Asian-associated ancestry cluster in a later analysis. Specificity of a few CMV-associated chains for CMV antigens was verified in vitro.

The chain is built from TRBV15 and TRBJ2-5, with D unresolved. The sample comprised PBMCs. The receptor's source is a boy aged 10-17 years in good health and CMV-seronegative. The CDR3 DNA is TGTGCCACCAGCAGCCACGAAGGAGCCCAGTACTTC. Protein: CATSSHEGAQYF.